This entry features one T cell receptor (beta chain) sequence. The data were obtained in a study of blood T cell repertoires in COVID-19. Germline V lookup: CDR1 MGHRA, CDR2 YSYEKL. Trimming removed 4 bases from V and 7 bases from J; junction bases left unmatched: 6. The CDR3 spans 13 residues. This table comes from immunoSEQ multiplex PCR, and its TCRdb copy is limited to in-frame clones, with some not included. This sample has fewer than 250,000 clones, with about nine tenths found just once. V usage is TRBV4-1 and J usage is TRBJ2-7, with 8 bases fitting TRBD1. Sequenced material: peripheral blood. The sequence derives from a man aged 70-80 years with acute or convalescent COVID-19. Here the CDR3 reads CASSLNRGWEQYF. CDR3 coding DNA: TGCGCCAGCAGCCTGAACAGGGGGTGGGAGCAGTACTTC.